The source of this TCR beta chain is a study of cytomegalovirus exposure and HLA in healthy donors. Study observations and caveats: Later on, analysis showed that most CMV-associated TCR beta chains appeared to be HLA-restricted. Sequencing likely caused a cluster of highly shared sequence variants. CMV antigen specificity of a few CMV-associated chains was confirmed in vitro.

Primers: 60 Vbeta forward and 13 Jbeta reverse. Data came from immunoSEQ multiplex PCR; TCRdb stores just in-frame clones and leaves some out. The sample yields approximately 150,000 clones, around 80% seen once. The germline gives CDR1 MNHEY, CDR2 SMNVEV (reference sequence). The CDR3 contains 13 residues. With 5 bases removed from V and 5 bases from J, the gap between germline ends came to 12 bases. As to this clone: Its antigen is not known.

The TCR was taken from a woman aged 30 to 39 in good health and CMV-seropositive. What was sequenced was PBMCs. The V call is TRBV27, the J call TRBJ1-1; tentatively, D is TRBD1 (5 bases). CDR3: CASSRAGGTEAFF. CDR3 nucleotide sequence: TGTGCCAGCAGTAGGGCCGGGGGGACTGAAGCTTTCTTT.